This TCR beta chain was identified during a study of CD8 T cells in Susac syndrome. The authors reverse transcribed roughly 0.5 to 1 ug RNA with random hexamers. Amplification of TCR beta CDR3 by immunoSEQ multiplex PCR spanned 54 Vbeta and 13 Jbeta. TCRdb redid the calling of the immunoSEQ multiplex PCR reads with MiXCR, one entry per CDR3 protein. This table holds under 150,000 distinct CDR3 sequences, 90% to 95% found once. This CDR3 is 12 amino acids long. Germline CDR1 LNHDA, CDR2 SQIVND (reference sequence). The germline V and J ends were trimmed by 3 bases and 10 bases, with 12 bases remaining between them. The T cells that were sequenced for TCR beta were CD8+ and CD4+ cells from blood.

The chain uses TRBV19 and TRBJ1-2; no clear D. The material sequenced was CD8+ T cells from PBMCs. The sequence derives from a human donor with multiple sclerosis. CDR3 sequence reads: CASSMGAKDYTF. The CDR3, as DNA: TGTGCCAGTAGTATGGGCGCCAAGGACTACACCTTC.